The rows below give T cell receptor beta chains drawn from one sample of a study of beta chain features in type 1 diabetes. Method: immunoSEQ multiplex PCR; TCRdb's copy keeps in-frame clones and lacks some. The sample yields 150,000 or so clones, roughly 8% seen once. The sequenced material came from central memory CD4+ T cells from blood. These receptors all stem from a woman between 18 and 29 years old with type 1 diabetes. Each CDR3 is given without its conserved first and last residue. D genes are given only for firm matches.

V	J	D	CDR3
TRBV6-5	TRBJ1-2	-	ASTPSGQTSYGYT
TRBV4-1	TRBJ2-5	TRBD2	ASSQAYGTSLGGTQY
TRBV15	TRBJ1-2	-	ATSRENYGYT
TRBV18	TRBJ2-1	TRBD2	ASSAGLAGGDEQF
TRBV5-4	TRBJ1-2	-	ASSLVGREAGGYT
TRBV19	TRBJ1-5	-	ASSIGQLYSNQPQH
TRBV27	TRBJ2-7	-	ASSRTPGTYEQY
TRBV5-6	TRBJ1-2	-	ASSPGNREGT
TRBV30	TRBJ1-2	-	AYVGDRYGYT
TRBV7-9	TRBJ2-5	TRBD2	ASSPPTGGGETQY
TRBV15	TRBJ2-7	-	ATSRDTAYEQY
TRBV29-1	TRBJ2-2	TRBD2	SVLTSVGGRELF
TRBV25-1	TRBJ2-5	TRBD1	ASSEEGGWETQY
TRBV9	TRBJ1-2	TRBD1	ASSERTGGYGYT
TRBV30	TRBJ1-4	-	AWSFNEKLF
TRBV19	TRBJ2-5	-	ASSGRGAWETQY
TRBV7-2	TRBJ2-2	-	ASNTGANTGELF
TRBV4-1	TRBJ2-4	TRBD1	ASSQAWTGVKGNIQY
TRBV28	TRBJ2-2	-	ASIPITGRDTGELF
TRBV4-3	TRBJ1-1	-	ASSQDSRRNTEAF
TRBV7-8	TRBJ2-5	-	ASSRGWGGKETQY
TRBV12-5	TRBJ2-3	TRBD2	ASAEGGGAHTQY
TRBV6-5	TRBJ1-2	-	ASSSPGRGYT
TRBV4-2	TRBJ2-1	TRBD2	ASSRGNSGGADEQF
TRBV7-8	TRBJ2-7	TRBD2	ASSSTPGLENEQY
TRBV21-1	TRBJ1-6	-	ASSHRGDPTGSPLH
TRBV7-2	TRBJ1-1	-	ASRAGMNTEAF
TRBV7-2	TRBJ2-1	-	ASSLEGAVYNEQF
TRBV6-5	TRBJ1-1	TRBD1	ASSLGQGGRNTEAF
TRBV28	TRBJ1-2	-	ASSSGQSDYGYT
TRBV7-8	TRBJ2-7	-	ASSLGRGGYEQY
TRBV30	TRBJ2-5	TRBD1	AWSVWDRVKETQY
TRBV4-3	TRBJ2-7	-	ASSQDSKPYEQY
TRBV7-2	TRBJ2-1	-	ASEGYNEQF
TRBV4-3	TRBJ2-2	-	ASSQDAVGGPNTGELF
TRBV7-2	TRBJ1-4	TRBD1	ASSPGQGAAKLF
TRBV6-6	TRBJ2-5	TRBD2	ASRALAGAGKTQY
TRBV5-4	TRBJ1-5	-	ASSRTDTSNQPQH
TRBV7-2	TRBJ1-5	TRBD1	ASSSSQGAVQPQH
TRBV6-5	TRBJ1-2	-	ASINSGGGYT
TRBV11-2	TRBJ2-7	-	ASSSLPTYEQY
TRBV5-4	TRBJ1-3	-	ASSPFSGNTIY
TRBV7-2	TRBJ1-4	-	ASSLSTLNEKLF
TRBV11-1	TRBJ2-7	TRBD1	ASSPGQVYEQY
TRBV4-1	TRBJ1-2	TRBD1	ASSPQTGQGLGYGYT
TRBV27	TRBJ2-3	TRBD2	ASNPSGKLSDTQY
TRBV7-2	TRBJ1-1	-	ASSRDTEAF
TRBV7-2	TRBJ2-7	-	ASSLNGGYEQY
TRBV5-3	TRBJ1-1	-	ARSYLSVWVRGEAF
TRBV25-1	TRBJ1-2	-	ATHSSGYT